This T cell receptor beta chain originates from a study of T cell repertoires in cytomegalovirus infection. Study-wide points: The cumulative frequency of public TCR beta families identified carriers of CMV plus the relevant HLA.

There are a few counts of this clonotype. The target antigen is unknown. TCRdb ran MiXCR on the reads and lists one entry per CDR3 protein. Of 450,000 to 550,000 distinct CDR3 sequences listed, approximately 15% are singletons. This CDR3 contains 14 residues. Germline CDR1 reads ENHRY; CDR2 reads SYGVKD. The germline V and J ends were trimmed by 4 bases and 5 bases, with 14 bases remaining between them. The TCR sequence derives from a human donor in good health (CMV status not recorded). Some clones in this sample may be carry-over from other donors' samples. What was sequenced was CD8+ T cells from PBMCs. The chain recombines TRBV10-3 with TRBJ1-1; tentative D call: TRBD1 (6 bases). The CDR3 is CAISAEGGGTEAFF. DNA of the CDR3: TGTGCCATCAGTGCGGAGGGGGGGGGGACTGAAGCTTTCTTT.